This T cell receptor beta chain was captured in a study of T cell responses to AZD1222 COVID-19 vaccine. Study-wide findings and caveats: CD4 TCRs associated with vaccination spanned spike, dominating at 160-218 and 743-854. The donor group comprised mostly white British people and more females; the analysis possibly underestimated clonal diversity. Reportedly, nearly half the spike-specific TCRs target unmutated variant regions. The number of AZD1222 recipients seropositive at baseline was only five or six.

As for this clone: Its antigen is not known.

The CDR3 is 13 amino acids. J gave up 4 bases and V 7 bases, and 4 bases lay outside the gene matches. Germline V gene lookup returns CDR1 LGHNT and CDR2 FRNRAP. Some clones are missing from TCRdb's copy, which holds only in-frame ones; the method was immunoSEQ multiplex PCR. The sample has fewer than 150,000 clones, approximately 90% seen once. V is TRBV12-5 and J is TRBJ1-2, with 9 bases that match TRBD1. This TCR was recovered from an adult who received the AZD1222 COVID-19 vaccine. The input for sequencing was peripheral blood, taken 28 days after the second AZD1222 dose. In nucleotides, the CDR3 is TGTGCTAGTGCTATGACAGGGGGCTATGGCTACACCTTC. Protein sequence: CASAMTGGYGYTF. Full variable domain (remainder filled in from reference TRBV12-5 and TRBJ1-2): DARVTQTPRHKVTEMGQEVTMRCQPILGHNTVFWYRQTMMQGLELLAYFRNRAPLDDSGMPKDRFSAEMPDATLATLKIQPSEPRDSAVYFCASAMTGGYGYTFGSGTRLTVV.